These 7 T cell receptor beta chains share one sample of origin, sequenced in a study of blood T cell repertoires in COVID-19. Data came from immunoSEQ multiplex PCR; TCRdb stores just in-frame clones and leaves some out. Among hundreds of thousands of clones listed, over 80% were seen once. Sequences were obtained from PBMCs or T cells enriched from blood (not recorded which). The source of these receptors is a woman aged 18-30 years who had recovered from COVID-19.

This clone was observed a handful of times. The chain links TRBV18 to TRBJ1-1, with D perhaps matching TRBD1 (5 bases). Per the germline V gene, CDR1 is KGHSH and CDR2 is LQKENI. Trimming took 6 bases from V and 5 from J, leaving 13 bases between them. The length of the CDR3 is 13 residues. The CDR3: CASSIGGFTEAFF. Written as DNA, the CDR3 is TGTGCCAGCTCGATCGGGGGTTTTACTGAAGCTTTCTTT.

V gene TRBV7-8 combines with J gene TRBJ1-1; 9 bases are a match to TRBD1. In germline, CDR1 is SGHVS, CDR2 FQNEAQ. CDR3 length equals 16 residues. Trimming cost V 2 bases and J 6 bases; bases outside gene matches: 10. The CDR3 coding sequence is TGTGCCAGCAGCTTACGGCCGGGACAGGGCACATCTGAAGCTTTCTTT. It translates to CASSLRPGQGTSEAFF.

This clone was picked up a small number of times. J is TRBJ1-2 and V is TRBV7-8; 8 bases agree with TRBD1. Losses at the gene ends were 4 bases for V and 7 bases for J; bases not matched to a gene: 2. The CDR3 sequence is 12 residues long. The germline V gene encodes CDR1 SGHVS and CDR2 FQNEAQ. The CDR3 nucleotides are TGTGCCAGCAGCTCGACAGGGGTTGGCTACACCTTC. Amino acids: CASSSTGVGYTF.

In this sample, this clone turned up once. The chain links TRBV24-1 to TRBJ1-2; a possible D gene is TRBD1 (5 bases). The V gene lost 2 bases and the J gene lost 8 bases, with 14 bases spanning the gap. The germline V gene encodes CDR1 KGHDR and CDR2 SFDVKD. The CDR3 is 14 amino acids. CDR3 loop: CATSDSTVGIGYTF. CDR3 DNA: TGTGCCACCAGTGATTCGACAGTTGGCATCGGCTACACCTTC.

The chain recombines TRBV10-3 with TRBJ1-1, with a possible D match to TRBD1 (5 bases). The V end was cut by 1 base, the J end by 5 bases, with 5 bases between. CDR3 length: 12 amino acids. Germline V gives CDR1 ENHRY, CDR2 SYGVKD. The CDR3 region is CAISEYRTEAFF. DNA of the CDR3: TGTGCCATCAGTGAGTACAGGACTGAAGCTTTCTTT.

This chain links TRBV4-1 with TRBJ2-7, with D possibly being TRBD1 (6 bases). This CDR3 contains 15 residues. The germline V gene has CDR1 MGHRA and CDR2 YSYEKL. Between the trimmed V and J ends, which lost 0 bases and 4 bases, there was a span of 13 bases. The CDR3 DNA sequence: TGCGCCAGCAGCCAAGAAACAGGGCGCGCTTACGAGCAGTACTTC. Protein product: CASSQETGRAYEQYF.

DNA of the CDR3: TGTGCCAGCAGAGGCCGGGACAGGTTCACAGATACGCAGTATTTT. Its translation: CASRGRDRFTDTQYF. The chain recombines TRBV28 with TRBJ2-3; TRBD1 aligns across 8 bases. V gave up 6 bases and J gave up 2 bases; unmatched junction bases: 7. The CDR3 is made up of 15 amino acids. Per germline, CDR1 MDHEN and CDR2 SYDVKM.